This record covers a single T cell receptor (beta chain). This sample is drawn from a study of control samples from healthy donors and cancer patients. V was cut by 2 bases and J by 4 bases, with 9 bases left in between. From germline, CDR1 is LNHDA and CDR2 SQIVND (reference sequence). This CDR3 comprises 14 residues. Profiled with immunoSEQ multiplex PCR; TCRdb holds only in-frame clones, not every one. The profile shows 150,000 to 200,000 clones, around nine tenths of them singletons. This receptor was obtained from a man younger than 35 in good health. The chain links TRBV19 to TRBJ1-5; D unclear. Sequencing was carried out using blood. For the CDR3, the DNA is TGTGCCAGTAGTATAAACGCGCTAAATCAGCCCCAGCATTTT. Translation gives CASSINALNQPQHF.